This TCR beta chain is from a study of cytomegalovirus exposure and HLA in healthy donors. As for this clone: Its antigen remains unidentified.

Study findings and constraints: The later analysis indicated that the majority of CMV-associated TCR beta chains appeared HLA-restricted. A link between a missense DCLRE1C variant and TCR beta V- and J-gene trimming emerged from a later analysis.

Germline V gene lookup returns CDR1 SNHLY and CDR2 FYNNEI. The CDR3 is made up of 12 amino acids. V was cut by 2 bases and J by 2 bases, with 4 bases left in between. PCR primers comprised 60 Vbeta and 13 Jbeta primers. This table comes from immunoSEQ multiplex PCR, and its TCRdb copy is limited to in-frame clones, with some not included. The sample consists of about 160,000 clones, about 60% of them appearing once. This TCR was sampled from a woman aged 55-75 years in good health and CMV-seropositive. The chain has TRBV2 and TRBJ2-7; no firm D call. Sequencing was done on a sample of PBMCs. The CDR3 reads CASSEQTYEQYF. The CDR3 DNA is TGTGCCAGCAGTGAACAGACCTACGAGCAGTACTTC.